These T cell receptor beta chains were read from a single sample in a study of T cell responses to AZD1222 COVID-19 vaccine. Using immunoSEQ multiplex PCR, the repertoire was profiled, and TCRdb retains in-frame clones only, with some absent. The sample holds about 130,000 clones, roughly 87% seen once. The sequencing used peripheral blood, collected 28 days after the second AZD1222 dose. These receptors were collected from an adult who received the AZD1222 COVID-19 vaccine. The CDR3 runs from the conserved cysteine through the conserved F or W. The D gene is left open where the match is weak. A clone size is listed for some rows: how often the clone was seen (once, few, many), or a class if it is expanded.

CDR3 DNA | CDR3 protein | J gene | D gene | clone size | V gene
TGCAGTGCTAGTCAGGCTGGCACGCAGTATTTT | CSASQAGTQYF | TRBJ2-3 | - | - | TRBV20-1
TGTGCCTGGAGTAGGAGAAAGGGTATGAACACTGAAGCTTTCTTT | CAWSRRKGMNTEAFF | TRBJ1-1 | - | - | TRBV30
TGTGCCAGCAGCCACACCTCAGGGGTCCACGAGCAGTACTTC | CASSHTSGVHEQYF | TRBJ2-7 | - | few | TRBV3-1/TRBV3-2
TGCGCCAGCAGCAACGAAGGCAGGGATTATGGCTACACCTTC | CASSNEGRDYGYTF | TRBJ1-2 | - | - | TRBV5-1
TGTGCCATCAGTGAGTCGATCGAGGGGCGAGAGACCCAGTACTTC | CAISESIEGRETQYF | TRBJ2-5 | - | - | TRBV10-3
TGTGCCTGGAGTTTTCAGAGGAATCAGCCCCAGCATTTT | CAWSFQRNQPQHF | TRBJ1-5 | - | few | TRBV30
TGTGCCAGCAGCACGGACCGCTGGCCCGGGGAGCTGTTTTTT | CASSTDRWPGELFF | TRBJ2-2 | - | few | TRBV5-5
TGTGCCCAGGGGTTACAACCTTACAATGAGCAGTTCTTC | CAQGLQPYNEQFF | TRBJ2-1 | - | - | TRBV6-5
TGCGCCAGCAGCTCGGACAGCGGAGACTTAAATTCACCCCTCCACTTT | CASSSDSGDLNSPLHF | TRBJ1-6 | - | - | TRBV5-1
TGTGCCAGCAGCTTAAGCGGGACTGGCTACAATGAGCAGTTCTTC | CASSLSGTGYNEQFF | TRBJ2-1 | TRBD2 | - | TRBV9
TGTGCCAGCAGCCAATTGAACAACGAGCAGTACTTC | CASSQLNNEQYF | TRBJ2-7 | - | - | TRBV3-1/TRBV3-2
TGTGCCAGCAGTTTGCGGGGACTCCTGGGCTATGGCTACACCTTC | CASSLRGLLGYGYTF | TRBJ1-2 | - | - | TRBV27
TGTGCCTGGAGTGTATCATTACAGTTCTTTAATGAAAAACTGTTTTTT | CAWSVSLQFFNEKLFF | TRBJ1-4 | - | - | TRBV30
TGTGCCAGCTCACCGGGAGAGAACACTGAAGCTTTCTTT | CASSPGENTEAFF | TRBJ1-1 | - | once | TRBV18